This passage covers 21 T cell receptor beta chains from one sample sequenced in a study of OX40 agonist ivuxolimab in advanced cancers. Assay: immunoSEQ multiplex PCR; the TCRdb copy retains only in-frame clones and omits some. Here the sample spans around 100,000 clones, 85% to 95% being singletons. Here the sequenced sample was CD4+ or CD8+ T cells sorted from blood, taken in a trial of the OX40 agonist ivuxolimab. The source of these receptors is an adult with an advanced solid tumor such as melanoma, head and neck, liver or kidney cancer.

The J gene is TRBJ2-7, the V gene TRBV20-1; D not resolved. In germline, CDR1 is DFQATT, CDR2 SNEGSKA (reference sequence). This CDR3 is 10 amino acids long. Trimming took off 5 bases at V and 4 bases at J, with 6 bases between the two ends. The CDR3 protein is CSARAYEQYF. The CDR3 region has the DNA TGCAGTGCTCGCGCATACGAGCAGTACTTC.

The rearrangement uses TRBV7-2 and TRBJ2-1; weak D call: TRBD2 (5 bases). Trimming removed 2 bases at V and 3 bases at J, with 8 bases between. CDR1 and CDR2 (germline): SGHTA, FQGNSA. The CDR3 has 14 amino acids. CDR3 sequence: CASSLLASYNEQFF. The CDR3 bases are TGTGCCAGCAGCTTACTAGCTAGCTACAATGAGCAGTTCTTC.

The J gene is TRBJ1-3, the V gene TRBV6-6, with D maybe TRBD1 (5 bases). The CDR3 length is 15 residues. From germline, CDR1 is MNHNY and CDR2 SVGAGI (reference sequence). V lost 2 bases and J lost 0, with 8 bases in between. The CDR3 spells CASSYGGTSGNTIYF. In nucleotides, the CDR3 is TGTGCCAGCAGTTACGGGGGAACCTCTGGAAACACCATATATTTT.

J is TRBJ2-7 and V is TRBV7-2; D gene uncertain. Germline lookup yields CDR1 SGHTA and CDR2 FQGNSA. Between the trimmed V and J ends, which lost 5 bases and 6 bases, there was a span of 17 bases. The CDR3 spans 14 residues. The CDR3 here is CASSPLPEPGEQYF. In nucleotides, the CDR3 is TGTGCCAGCAGCCCCCTACCTGAGCCGGGCGAGCAGTACTTC.

The V gene is TRBV2, the J gene TRBJ2-3; 9 positions match TRBD2. CDR1 is SNHLY and CDR2 is FYNNEI in the germline V gene. The CDR3 spans 15 residues. Trimming removed 6 bases from V and 2 bases from J; junction bases left unmatched: 6. The chain's CDR3 is CASRLLAGSTDTQYF. CDR3 in DNA: TGTGCCAGCAGGCTCCTAGCGGGGTCCACAGATACGCAGTATTTT. The variable domain in full, with the rest retrieved from reference TRBV2 and TRBJ2-3, is EPEVTQTPSHQVTQMGQEVILRCVPISNHLYFYWYRQILGQKVEFLVSFYNNEISEKSEIFDDQFSVERPDGSNFTLKIRSTKLEDSAMYFCASRLLAGSTDTQYFGPGTRLTVL.

The chain couples TRBV7-9 to TRBJ1-4; tentatively, D is TRBD1 (6 bases). The ends were cut back, 6 bases at V and 8 bases at J, with 16 bases in the middle. CDR1 and CDR2 from the germline V gene are SEHNR and FQNEAQ (reference sequence). The CDR3 has 14 amino acids. CDR3 in DNA: TGTGCCAGCAGTGATCGGGGGCTAGGCGAAAAACTGTTTTTT. It is translated as CASSDRGLGEKLFF.

The chain joins TRBV10-2 to TRBJ2-5, with D perhaps TRBD1 (5 bases). The germline V gene encodes CDR1 WSHSY and CDR2 SAAADI. This CDR3 has 13 residues. Deletions cut 5 bases from V and 5 bases from J, with 12 bases between. The chain's CDR3 is CASSRAGRETQYF. Here the CDR3 DNA reads TGCGCCAGCAGTCGGGCAGGGCGGGAGACCCAGTACTTC.

Only one count was recorded for this clone. The V and J genes are TRBV28 and TRBJ2-1; TRBD2 matches at 10 bases. CDR1 and CDR2 (germline): MDHEN, SYDVKM. Germline trimming cut 6 bases from V and 4 bases from J; bases unmatched to any gene: 9. The CDR3 spans 16 residues. Written as DNA, the CDR3 is TGTGCCAGCAGCCATGTGCTAGCGGGAGCTTACAATGAGCAGTTCTTC. It specifies CASSHVLAGAYNEQFF.

The chain links TRBV28 to TRBJ2-1; a weak D match, TRBD2 (6 bases). Trimming pared 2 bases from V and 7 bases from J, leaving 15 bases between. CDR1 is MDHEN, CDR2 SYDVKM, per germline. This CDR3 is built from 15 residues. The CDR3: CASSLGGTEVNEQFF. Written as DNA, the CDR3 is TGTGCCAGCAGTTTAGGGGGGACGGAAGTAAATGAGCAGTTCTTC.

The chain recombines TRBV7-2 with TRBJ1-1, with D unresolved. CDR3 length: 12 residues. Germline V gene sequence: CDR1 SGHTA, CDR2 FQGNSA. The ends were cut back, 6 bases at V and 1 base at J, with 6 bases in the middle. CDR3 bases: TGTGCCAGCAGACGGAGGAACACTGAAGCTTTCTTT. Protein product: CASRRRNTEAFF.

The chain combines TRBV28 with TRBJ2-4; D gene unclear. This CDR3 is 12 amino acids long. The V end was cut by 4 bases, the J end by 11 bases, with 12 bases between. CDR1 and CDR2 from the germline V gene are MDHEN and SYDVKM. The CDR3 DNA reads TGTGCCAGCAGTTATGAAACTACCGTTCAGTACTTC. Protein sequence: CASSYETTVQYF.

This chain connects TRBV19 to TRBJ2-5; 8 nucleotides line up with TRBD1. Germline CDR1 LNHDA, CDR2 SQIVND (reference sequence). The CDR3 runs 14 residues. With 5 bases clipped from V and 2 bases from J, the junction kept 4 bases outside the gene matches. This CDR3 is CASSRDRYQETQYF. The DNA for the CDR3 is TGTGCCAGTAGTCGGGACAGGTATCAAGAGACCCAGTACTTC.

The chain has TRBV6-1 and TRBJ1-5; TRBD1 might be the D (6 bases). The length of the CDR3 is 13 residues. V lost 5 bases to trimming and J lost 6 bases, with 11 bases between them. Germline lookup yields CDR1 MNHNS and CDR2 SASEGT. The CDR3 nucleotides are TGTGCCAGCAGTACTCTAGGGGGTCAGCCCCAGCATTTT. This codes for CASSTLGGQPQHF.

V is TRBV5-5 and J is TRBJ1-4; TRBD1 matches at 7 bases. Germline V gene sequence: CDR1 SGHKS, CDR2 YYEKEE (reference sequence). The V and J ends lost 3 bases and 5 bases, in that order; junction bases with no gene match: 10. CDR3 length equals 16 residues. For the CDR3, the DNA is TGTGCCAGCAGCTGGACAGGCTCCCAAGCGAATGAAAAACTGTTTTTT. Translating gives CASSWTGSQANEKLFF. Filled out from reference TRBV5-5 and TRBJ1-4, the complete variable domain reads DAGVTQSPTHLIKTRGQQVTLRCSPISGHKSVSWYQQVLGQGPQFIFQYYEKEERGRGNFPDRFSARQFPNYSSELNVNALLLGDSALYLCASSWTGSQANEKLFFGSGTQLSVL.

This clone occurred once. The V gene is TRBV30, the J gene TRBJ2-7; 7 bases are shared with TRBD2. With 3 bases clipped from V and 5 bases from J, the junction kept 7 bases outside the gene matches. The CDR3 length is 13 residues. From germline, CDR1 is GTSNPN and CDR2 SVGIG (reference sequence). The CDR3 sequence: CAWSGRLRNEQYF. The CDR3 DNA reads TGTGCCTGGAGCGGGAGGCTTCGCAACGAGCAGTACTTC. The whole variable domain, remainder taken from reference TRBV30 and TRBJ2-7, is SQTIHQWPATLVQPVGSPLSLECTVEGTSNPNLYWYRQAAGRGLQLLFYSVGIGQISSEVPQNLSASRPQDRQFILSSKKLLLSDSGFYLCAWSGRLRNEQYFGPGTRLTVT.

The V gene is TRBV13, the J gene TRBJ2-1, with 11 bases lining up with TRBD2. The CDR3 is made up of 16 amino acids. V dropped 4 bases and J dropped 4; count of bases not matched to a gene: 6. Germline-derived CDR1 and CDR2 are PRHDT and FYEKMQ (reference sequence). As DNA, the CDR3 is TGTGCCAGCAGCTCCAAAACTAGCGGGAGTTACAATGAGCAGTTCTTC. Translated, it gives CASSSKTSGSYNEQFF.

The chain recombines TRBV5-5 with TRBJ1-3; no clear D gene. The ends were cut back, 3 bases at V and 0 bases at J, with 13 bases in the middle. CDR1 and CDR2 (germline): SGHKS, YYEKEE (reference sequence). The length of the CDR3 is 16 residues. DNA for the CDR3: TGTGCCAGCAGCTGGGCCGACACCTCCTCTGGAAACACCATATATTTT. As protein: CASSWADTSSGNTIYF.

The chain uses TRBV18 and TRBJ1-3; D gene uncertain. The CDR3 extends over 15 amino acids. Germline CDR1 and CDR2: KGHSH and LQKENI. V was trimmed by 3 bases and J by 8 bases, leaving 17 bases between them. The CDR3 nucleotides read TGTGCCAGCTCACCCCGAGTAAGCCCCCAAGACACCATATATTTT. This encodes CASSPRVSPQDTIYF.

The rearrangement joins TRBV28 to TRBJ2-4; the D gene could be TRBD1 or TRBD2 (5 bases each). Germline lookup yields CDR1 MDHEN and CDR2 SYDVKM. The CDR3 covers 13 residues. V was clipped by 8 bases and J by 0 bases, with 8 bases between them. The CDR3 DNA reads as TGTGCCAGCGGGGGTTTAGCCAAAAACATTCAGTACTTC. Residues: CASGGLAKNIQYF.

The chain combines TRBV11-3 with TRBJ2-1; 9 bases are shared with TRBD2. This CDR3 has 15 amino acids. The germline gives CDR1 SGHNT, CDR2 YENEEA. Trimming took 4 bases from V and 8 from J; bases not matched to a gene: 9. CDR3 coding DNA: TGTGCCAGCAGCTCAGGCTTGGGACTAGCCGATGAGCAGTTCTTC. It codes for CASSSGLGLADEQFF. The full variable domain, completed using reference TRBV11-3 and TRBJ2-1, is EAGVVQSPRYKIIEKKQPVAFWCNPISGHNTLYWYLQNLGQGPELLIRYENEEAVDDSQLPKDRFSAERLKGVDSTLKIQPAELGDSAVYLCASSSGLGLADEQFFGPGTRLTVL.

V gene TRBV6-1 combines with J gene TRBJ1-2, with TRBD1 matching over 12 bases. V shed 10 bases, J shed 8 bases, and the junction held 5 bases outside the gene matches. From germline, CDR1 is MNHNS and CDR2 SASEGT. The CDR3 has 12 residues. CDR3 coding DNA: TGTGCCACTTGGGACAGGGGGCGCGGCTACACCTTC. Translating it yields CATWDRGRGYTF.